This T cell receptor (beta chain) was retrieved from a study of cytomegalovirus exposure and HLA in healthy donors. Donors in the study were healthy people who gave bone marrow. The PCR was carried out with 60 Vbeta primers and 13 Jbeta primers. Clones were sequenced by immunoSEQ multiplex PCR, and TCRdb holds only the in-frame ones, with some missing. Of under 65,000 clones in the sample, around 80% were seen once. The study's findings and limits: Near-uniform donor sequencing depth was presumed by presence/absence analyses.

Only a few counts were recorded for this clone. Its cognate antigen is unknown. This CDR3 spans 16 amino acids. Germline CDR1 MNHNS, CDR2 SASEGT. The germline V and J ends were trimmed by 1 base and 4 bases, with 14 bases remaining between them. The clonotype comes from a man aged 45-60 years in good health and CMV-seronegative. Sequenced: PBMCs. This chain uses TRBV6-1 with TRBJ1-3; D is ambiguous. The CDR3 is CASSEVNIRVGNTIYF. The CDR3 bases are TGTGCCAGCAGTGAAGTGAACATCCGGGTAGGAAACACCATATATTTT.